Listed below are T cell receptor beta chains from one sample, sequenced in a study of cytomegalovirus exposure and HLA in healthy donors. Produced via immunoSEQ multiplex PCR; TCRdb's table is partial and in-frame only. The profile shows under 110,000 clones, approximately 82% of them singletons. Material: PBMCs. The source of these receptors is a man aged 35 to 55 in good health and CMV-seronegative. Both conserved end residues are trimmed from each CDR3. The D gene is left open where the match is weak.

>.|TRBJ2-2|TRBV7-3
ASSSQGNGELF
>TRBD1|TRBJ1-1|TRBV28
ASSVTGGRVTEAF
>.|TRBJ1-4|TRBV4-2
ASSQDMGEKLF
>.|TRBJ1-2|TRBV11-2
ASSLTAAAGYT
>.|TRBJ2-3|TRBV18
ASSLETSTDTQY
>.|TRBJ1-5|TRBV10-2
ASSPSGGPNQPQH
>TRBD1|TRBJ1-1|TRBV19
ASSTGTENTEAF
>.|TRBJ1-5|TRBV6-1
ASSELRVRNQPQH
>TRBD1|TRBJ1-6|TRBV18
ASSTDRAASPPLH
>.|TRBJ2-1|TRBV5-1
ASSLTGGANEQF
>TRBD2|TRBJ2-1|TRBV6-5
ASRKSGTSYNEQF
>TRBD1|TRBJ1-6|TRBV12-5
ASGPGQNNSPLH
>TRBD1|TRBJ1-5|TRBV29-1
SVAGGSNQPQH
>TRBD1|TRBJ2-2|TRBV7-2
ASSVRQGSGELF
>TRBD1|TRBJ1-5|TRBV10-3
ATGNQGDGQPQH
>.|TRBJ1-2|TRBV11-2
ASSPVDRRGYGYT
>.|TRBJ2-7|TRBV2
ASSPAYEQY
>TRBD1|TRBJ1-2|TRBV27
ASSLSRGGGSLYGYT